The clone carrying this T cell receptor beta chain appeared a single time. The data were taken from a study of cytomegalovirus exposure and HLA in healthy donors. The V and J ends lost 7 bases and 5 bases, in that order; junction bases with no gene match: 4. Per germline, CDR1 LNHDA and CDR2 SQIVND (reference sequence). CDR3 length: 14 amino acids. In the PCR, 60 Vbeta and 13 Jbeta primers were used. Here immunoSEQ multiplex PCR was the method, and the copy in TCRdb shows in-frame clones only, minus some. The sample carries some 100,000 clones, around 80% recorded once. Sequencing was carried out using PBMCs. V usage is TRBV19 and J usage is TRBJ2-7; 14 positions match TRBD2. This TCR was recovered from a woman in her forties or fifties in good health and CMV-seropositive. The CDR3 DNA follows: TGTGCCAGTAAAGGGACTAGCGGGAGTAACGAGCAGTACTTC. Its protein is CASKGTSGSNEQYF.